This T cell receptor (beta chain) came from a study of T cells in Graves' hyperthyroidism and ophthalmopathy (dated by TCRdb to between 2019 and 2020). In the study overall: Peripheral blood samples were taken at the time of initial diagnosis, prior to any treatment. After blood sampling, hyperthyroidism patients were treated with methimazole at a starting dose of 30 mg daily, and ophthalmopathy patients were treated with high-dose intravenous methylprednisolone. The 90 to 100 discovery patients were randomly split 7:3 into training and test sets. TCR Vbeta CDR3 sequencing of 120 to 150 peripheral blood samples (over 40 ophthalmopathy, 75 hyperthyroidism and roughly 17 progressor patients) is reported in the paper. To identify TCR V-J signatures that set the groups apart, the researchers used a discovery cohort of 100 or so patients, made up of some 41 with Graves' ophthalmopathy and 57 with stable Graves' hyperthyroidism. The study also compared thyroid tissue and blood T-cell repertoires from over 5 Graves' hyperthyroidism patients. An independent validation cohort of 18 to 20 hyperthyroidism patients and 17 patients who later progressed to ophthalmopathy tested prospective prediction of ophthalmopathy. Study-wide conclusions, independent of this receptor: Blood samples also contained most of the expanded thyroid clonotypes (frequency above 0.001), which suggests that blood repertoires may reflect thyroid immune responses. No statistical method was used to set the sample size in advance, and investigators knew the group allocation. A model built on a 13 V-J signature distinguished ophthalmopathy from stable hyperthyroidism, reaching around 88% sensitivity and around 81% specificity in cross-validation and 80%/75% in testing. During validation, the model predicted progression to ophthalmopathy a median of roughly six months ahead of onset, with just under 71% sensitivity and 72% to 80% specificity.

The CDR3 contains 13 residues, cysteine and phenylalanine counted. Only the CDR3 DNA is retained, 39 bases long and in frame from the first base. V sheds 8 bases and J sheds 6 bases, leaving 15 bases between their ends. Per the germline V gene, SNHLY is the CDR1 and FYNNEI is the CDR2. Hyperthyroidism patients were aged 18 to 65 years and newly diagnosed, with disease duration of less than 2 months. Exclusion was applied to patients with uncontrolled infections, other autoimmune diseases, pregnancy or lactation. Diagnoses relied on clinical symptoms, serum thyroxine and TRAb, thyroid ultrasound and orbital computed tomography. Blood from progressor patients was drawn when they were first diagnosed with hyperthyroidism, before any ophthalmopathy symptoms appeared. PBMCs were isolated from 10 ml of fresh peripheral blood by Ficoll-Paque density gradient centrifugation. Progressor patients were defined as those initially diagnosed with Graves' hyperthyroidism in whom ophthalmopathy developed during follow-up. Trizol reagent was used to extract total RNA, and RNA quality was then checked on an Agilent 2100 Bioanalyzer.

TCR beta CDR3 regions were amplified from RNA transcripts. The first round of RT-PCR for the TCR CDR3 was performed with the HTBI primer set and the Qiagen OneStep RT-PCR kit. Libraries were constructed in a second round of multiplex PCR, after which size selection and purification were carried out. Sequencing of the libraries was done on an Illumina HiSeq2000 using paired-end 100 bp reads. Under the source paper's analysis protocol: Raw data were processed with SOAPnuke, discarding reads with adapters, uncalled bases, mean Phred below 15, or no exact constant-primer or identifier match. COPE v1.2.5 was used to merge the high-quality paired reads, and each unique nucleotide sequence was defined as a clonotype. MiTCR v1.1 was used to align clonotypes to the IMGT TRBV, TRBD and TRBJ reference segments. The analysis included only V-J combinations with a frequency above 0.0001, which together covered 99.2% of the repertoires. A TCS score was defined as the ratio between F50 (clonal expansion) and ExV (chaos), using BLOSUM62-based TCRdist between CDR3 peptides within each V-J. Welch's t-statistics and random forest reduced fewer than 600 V-J features to about 13, which were used in a naive Bayes classifier (R e1071). Using fastp at Q25 and MiXCR, TCRdb reprocessed the public reads and kept productive beta chains. Every CDR3 protein is listed once, alongside the most common genes and DNA of its rows. What appears here as the V and J calls and clone size reflects TCRdb's work, not the paper's. The sample has fewer than 400,000 distinct CDR3 sequences on record, 15% to 17% of them singletons. The ten largest clones add up to around 30% of the sample.

This clonotype was seen many times. No antigen is known for it. Per-base quality was not reported, and no clone a single base away is much larger than it. Input material: blood. The rearrangement combines TRBV2 with TRBJ2-3, with a tentative D gene TRBD1 over 6 matching bases. The clonotype was recovered from a woman between 18 and 29 years old with Graves' hyperthyroidism that later progressed to Graves' ophthalmopathy. The CDR3 is CASPTGRGDTQYF. The sequenced DNA is TGTGCCAGCCCGACAGGCCGTGGGGATACGCAGTATTTT.